This TCR beta chain was documented in a study of cytomegalovirus exposure and HLA in healthy donors. This table comes from immunoSEQ multiplex PCR, and its TCRdb copy is limited to in-frame clones, with some not included. The sample holds 250,000 to 350,000 clones, roughly 90% seen once. Germline V gene sequence: CDR1 MNHNS, CDR2 SASEGT. The CDR3 covers 15 residues. The V segment lost 6 bases and the J segment 9 bases; nucleotides outside the gene matches: 10. The receptor comes from a man under 40 in good health and CMV-seronegative. The sequenced sample consisted of PBMCs. The chain couples TRBV6-1 to TRBJ1-4, with 10 bases identical to TRBD1. CDR3: CASSSGGTGDQKLFF. CDR3 in DNA: TGTGCCAGCAGCTCGGGGGGGACAGGGGATCAAAAACTGTTTTTT.